The T cell receptor (beta chain) under discussion was sequenced for a study of blood T cell repertoires in COVID-19. Some clones are missing from TCRdb's copy, which holds only in-frame ones; the method was immunoSEQ multiplex PCR. There are about 55,000 clones in the sample; around nine tenths occur only once, and 5.5% to 7.5% lies in the top ten. The TCR sequence derives from a man in his forties with acute or convalescent COVID-19. Sequencing was performed on peripheral blood.

The CDR3 loop reads CSVHVLAGAGQFF. The CDR3 nucleotides are TGCAGCGTCCACGTACTAGCGGGAGCTGGGCAGTTCTTC. The genes are TRBV29-1 and TRBJ2-1; 11 nucleotides agree with TRBD2. The CDR3 spans 13 residues. V shed 6 bases and J 12 bases; nucleotides not matched to a gene: 10. Germline V gene lookup returns CDR1 SQVTM and CDR2 ANQGSEA.